The present TCR beta chain was sequenced within a study of blood T cell repertoires in COVID-19. About the research overall: COVID-19 samples collected from the United States, Italy and Spain covered acute and convalescent phases.

This clone was seen a single time. While infection was still active, Seattle patients were enrolled and then followed longitudinally. The repertoire was sequenced with immunoSEQ multiplex PCR; TCRdb's copy has only in-frame clones and lacks some. The sample holds tens of thousands of clones; approximately 88% are singletons and the top ten take roughly 10%. Trimming removed 3 bases from V and 4 bases from J, with 6 bases in between. This CDR3 has 12 amino acids. Germline V gene data show CDR1 as SGHAT and CDR2 as FQNNGV. Material: peripheral blood. The genes are TRBV11-2 and TRBJ2-5; D unresolved. The sequence derives from a man under 40 with COVID-19, enrolled during active disease. The CDR3 spells CASSLVAETQYF. CDR3 nucleotide sequence: TGTGCCAGCAGCTTGGTAGCAGAGACCCAGTACTTC.